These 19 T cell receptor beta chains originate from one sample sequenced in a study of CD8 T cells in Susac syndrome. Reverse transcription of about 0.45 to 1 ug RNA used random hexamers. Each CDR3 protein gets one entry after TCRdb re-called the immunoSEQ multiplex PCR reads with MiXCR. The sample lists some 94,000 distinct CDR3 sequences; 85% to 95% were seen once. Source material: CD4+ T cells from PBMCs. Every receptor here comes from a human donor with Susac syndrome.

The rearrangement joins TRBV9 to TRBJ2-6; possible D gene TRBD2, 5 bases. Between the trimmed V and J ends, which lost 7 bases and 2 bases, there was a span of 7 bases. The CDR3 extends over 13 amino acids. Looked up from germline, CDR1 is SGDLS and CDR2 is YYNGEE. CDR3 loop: CASARAGANVLTF. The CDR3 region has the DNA TGTGCCAGCGCGAGGGCTGGGGCCAACGTCCTGACTTTC.

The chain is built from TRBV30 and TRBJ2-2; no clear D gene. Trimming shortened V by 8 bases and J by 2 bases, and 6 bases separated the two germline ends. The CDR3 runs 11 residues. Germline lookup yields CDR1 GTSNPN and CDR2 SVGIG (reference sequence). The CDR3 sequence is CAHKNTGELFF. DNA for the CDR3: TGTGCCCACAAAAACACCGGGGAGCTGTTTTTT.

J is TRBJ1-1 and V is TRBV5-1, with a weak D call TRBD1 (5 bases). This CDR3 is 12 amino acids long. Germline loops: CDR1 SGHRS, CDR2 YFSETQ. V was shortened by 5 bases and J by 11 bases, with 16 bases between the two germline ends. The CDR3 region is CASSFDRRGAFF. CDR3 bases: TGCGCCAGCAGTTTTGACAGACGGGGGGCTTTCTTT.

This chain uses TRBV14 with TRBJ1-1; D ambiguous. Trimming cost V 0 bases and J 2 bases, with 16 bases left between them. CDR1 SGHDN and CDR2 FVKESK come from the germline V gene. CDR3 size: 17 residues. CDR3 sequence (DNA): TGTGCCAGCAGCCAAGATCGTTTGGCAGCTAGAAACACTGAAGCTTTCTTT. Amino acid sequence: CASSQDRLAARNTEAFF. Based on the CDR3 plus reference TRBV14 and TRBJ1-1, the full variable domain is EAGVTQFPSHSVIEKGQTVTLRCDPISGHDNLYWYRRVMGKEIKFLLHFVKESKQDESGMPNNRFLAERTGGTYSTLKVQPAELEDSGVYFCASSQDRLAARNTEAFFGQGTRLTVV.

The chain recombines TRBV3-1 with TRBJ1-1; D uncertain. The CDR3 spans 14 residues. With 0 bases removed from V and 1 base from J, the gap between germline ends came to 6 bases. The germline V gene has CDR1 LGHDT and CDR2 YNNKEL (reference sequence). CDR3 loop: CASSQETSNTEAFF. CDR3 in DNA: TGTGCCAGCAGCCAAGAAACTTCGAACACTGAAGCTTTCTTT.

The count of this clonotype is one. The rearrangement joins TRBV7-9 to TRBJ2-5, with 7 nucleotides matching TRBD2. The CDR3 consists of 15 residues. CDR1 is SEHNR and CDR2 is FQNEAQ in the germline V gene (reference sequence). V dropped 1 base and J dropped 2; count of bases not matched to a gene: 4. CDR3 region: CASSLVPSGQETQYF. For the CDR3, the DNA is TGTGCCAGCAGCTTAGTGCCTAGCGGACAAGAGACCCAGTACTTC. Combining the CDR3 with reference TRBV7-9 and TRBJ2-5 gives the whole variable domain DTGVSQNPRHKITKRGQNVTFRCDPISEHNRLYWYRQTLGQGPEFLTYFQNEAQLEKSRLLSDRFSAERPKGSFSTLEIQRTEQGDSAMYLCASSLVPSGQETQYFGPGTRLLVL.

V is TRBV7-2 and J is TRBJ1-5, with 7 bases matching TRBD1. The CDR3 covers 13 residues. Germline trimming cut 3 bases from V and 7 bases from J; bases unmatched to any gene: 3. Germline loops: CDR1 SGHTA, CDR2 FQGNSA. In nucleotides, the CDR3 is TGTGCCAGCAGCTTTGCAGGGGGGCAGCCCCAGCATTTT. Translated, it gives CASSFAGGQPQHF. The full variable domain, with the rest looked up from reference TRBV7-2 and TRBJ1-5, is GAGVSQSPSNKVTEKGKDVELRCDPISGHTALYWYRQSLGQGLEFLIYFQGNSAPDKSGLPSDRFSAERTGGSVSTLTIQRTQQEDSAVYLCASSFAGGQPQHFGDGTRLSIL.

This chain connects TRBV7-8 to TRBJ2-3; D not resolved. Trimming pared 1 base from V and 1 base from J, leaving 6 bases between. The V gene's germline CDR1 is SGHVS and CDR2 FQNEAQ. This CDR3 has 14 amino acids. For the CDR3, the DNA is TGTGCCAGCAGCTTAGATTACGGCACAGATACGCAGTATTTT. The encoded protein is CASSLDYGTDTQYF.

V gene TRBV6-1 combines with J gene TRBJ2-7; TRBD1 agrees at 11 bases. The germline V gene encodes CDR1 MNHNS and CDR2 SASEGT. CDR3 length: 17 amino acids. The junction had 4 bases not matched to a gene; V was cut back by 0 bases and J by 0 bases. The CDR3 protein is CASSEALGTGGSYEQYF. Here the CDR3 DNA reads TGTGCCAGCAGTGAAGCACTGGGGACAGGGGGCTCCTACGAGCAGTACTTC.

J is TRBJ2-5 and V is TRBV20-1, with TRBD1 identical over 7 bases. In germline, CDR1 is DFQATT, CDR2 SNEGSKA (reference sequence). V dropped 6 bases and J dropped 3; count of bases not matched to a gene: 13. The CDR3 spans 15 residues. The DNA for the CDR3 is TGCAGTGCGCCGACCCCGGGACAGCTTAAAGAGACCCAGTACTTC. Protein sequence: CSAPTPGQLKETQYF.

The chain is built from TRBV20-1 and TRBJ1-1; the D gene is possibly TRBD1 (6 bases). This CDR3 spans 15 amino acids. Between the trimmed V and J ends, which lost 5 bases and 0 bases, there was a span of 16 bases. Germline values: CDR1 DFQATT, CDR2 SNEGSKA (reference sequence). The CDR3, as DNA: TGCAGTGCTGCGGGGGCGGGGGGGGTGAACACTGAAGCTTTCTTT. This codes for CSAAGAGGVNTEAFF.

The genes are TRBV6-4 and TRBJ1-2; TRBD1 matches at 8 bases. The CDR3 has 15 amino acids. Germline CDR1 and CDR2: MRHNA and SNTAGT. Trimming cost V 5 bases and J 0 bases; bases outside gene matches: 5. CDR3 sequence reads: CASSPTGEANYGYTF. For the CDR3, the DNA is TGTGCCAGCAGTCCGACAGGGGAGGCTAACTATGGCTACACCTTC.

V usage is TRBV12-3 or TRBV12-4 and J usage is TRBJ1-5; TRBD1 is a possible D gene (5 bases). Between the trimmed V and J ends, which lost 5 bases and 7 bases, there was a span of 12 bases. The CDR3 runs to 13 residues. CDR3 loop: CASSAGRGQPQHF. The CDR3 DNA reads TGTGCCAGCAGTGCGGGAAGGGGACAGCCCCAGCATTTT.

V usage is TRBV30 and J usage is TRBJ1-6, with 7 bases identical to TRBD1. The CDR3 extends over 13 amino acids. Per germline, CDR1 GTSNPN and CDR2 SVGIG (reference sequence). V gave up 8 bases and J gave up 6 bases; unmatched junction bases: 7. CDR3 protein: CAVGTASNSPLHF. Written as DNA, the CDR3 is TGTGCCGTTGGGACAGCTTCTAATTCACCCCTCCACTTT. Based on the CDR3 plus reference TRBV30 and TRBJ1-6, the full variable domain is SQTIHQWPATLVQPVGSPLSLECTVEGTSNPNLYWYRQAAGRGLQLLFYSVGIGQISSEVPQNLSASRPQDRQFILSSKKLLLSDSGFYLCAVGTASNSPLHFGNGTRLTVT.

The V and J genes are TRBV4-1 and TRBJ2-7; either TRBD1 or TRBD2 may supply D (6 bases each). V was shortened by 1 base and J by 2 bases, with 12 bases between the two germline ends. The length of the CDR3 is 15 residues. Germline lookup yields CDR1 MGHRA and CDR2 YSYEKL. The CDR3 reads CASSQAEGVPYEQYF. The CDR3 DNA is TGCGCCAGCAGCCAAGCGGAGGGGGTTCCCTACGAGCAGTACTTC.

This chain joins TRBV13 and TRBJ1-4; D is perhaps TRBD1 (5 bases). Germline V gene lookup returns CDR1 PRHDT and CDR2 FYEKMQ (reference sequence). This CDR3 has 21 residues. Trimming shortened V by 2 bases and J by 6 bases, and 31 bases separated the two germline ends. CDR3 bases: TGTGCCAGCAGCTTATATTCGAGGGATAGGGGACGGAGAGACCCCCATGAAAAACTGTTTTTT. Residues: CASSLYSRDRGRRDPHEKLFF.

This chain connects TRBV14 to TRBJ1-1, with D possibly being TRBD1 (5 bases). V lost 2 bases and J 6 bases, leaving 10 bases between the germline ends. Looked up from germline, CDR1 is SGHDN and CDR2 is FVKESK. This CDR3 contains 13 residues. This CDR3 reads CASSQLGGAEAFF. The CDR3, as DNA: TGTGCCAGCAGCCAACTTGGGGGGGCTGAAGCTTTCTTT.

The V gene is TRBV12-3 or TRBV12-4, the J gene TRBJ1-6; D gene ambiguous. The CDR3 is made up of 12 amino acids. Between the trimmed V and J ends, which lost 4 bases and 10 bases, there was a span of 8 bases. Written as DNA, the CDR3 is TGTGCCAGCAGTTCGAAGAGCTCACCCCTCCACTTT. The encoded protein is CASSSKSSPLHF.

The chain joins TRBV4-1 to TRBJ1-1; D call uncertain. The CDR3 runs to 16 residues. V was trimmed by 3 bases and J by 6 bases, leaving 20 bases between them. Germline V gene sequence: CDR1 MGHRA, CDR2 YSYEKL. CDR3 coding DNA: TGCGCCAGCAGCCATCCATCGGCACAGCGGGGAGCTGAAGCTTTCTTT. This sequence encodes CASSHPSAQRGAEAFF.